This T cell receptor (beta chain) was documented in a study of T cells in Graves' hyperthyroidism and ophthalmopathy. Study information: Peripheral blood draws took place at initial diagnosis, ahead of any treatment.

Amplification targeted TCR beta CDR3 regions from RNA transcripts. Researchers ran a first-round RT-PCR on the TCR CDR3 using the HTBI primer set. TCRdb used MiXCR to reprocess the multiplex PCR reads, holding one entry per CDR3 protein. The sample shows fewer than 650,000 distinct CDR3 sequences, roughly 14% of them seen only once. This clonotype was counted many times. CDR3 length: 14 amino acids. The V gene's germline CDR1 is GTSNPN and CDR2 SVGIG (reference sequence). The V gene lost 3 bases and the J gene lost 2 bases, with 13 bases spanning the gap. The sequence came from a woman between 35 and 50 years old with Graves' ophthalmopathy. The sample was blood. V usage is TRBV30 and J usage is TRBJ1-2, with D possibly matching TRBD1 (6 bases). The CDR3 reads CAWSVGGHNYGYTF. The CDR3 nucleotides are TGTGCCTGGAGCGTCGGGGGGCACAACTATGGCTACACCTTC.